A single sample is the source of the 14 T cell receptor beta chains below, sequenced in a study of T cell repertoires in cytomegalovirus infection. Antigen specificity for these receptors is unknown. Via MiXCR, TCRdb re-called the reads, giving one row per CDR3 protein. The profile shows about 920,000 distinct CDR3 sequences, around 30% of them singletons. This material consisted of cultured CD8+ T cells from PBMCs, taken from culture after CMV antigen stimulation. The receptors derive from a human donor in good health (CMV status not recorded). Some clones in this sample may be carry-over from other donors' samples.

The V call is TRBV27, the J call TRBJ1-2; TRBD1 is a possible D gene (5 bases). This CDR3 contains 15 residues. Germline values: CDR1 MNHEY, CDR2 SMNVEV (reference sequence). V lost 6 bases and J 4 bases, leaving 18 bases between the germline ends. In DNA form, the CDR3 reads TGTGCCAGCAGGGATTCAGGGACGCCCTTCTATGGCTACACCTTC. Amino acids: CASRDSGTPFYGYTF.

This clonotype was seen once. This sequence joins TRBV6-6 and TRBJ2-2, with no clear D. Per the germline V gene, CDR1 is MNHNY and CDR2 is SVGAGI (reference sequence). This CDR3 is built from 13 residues. CDR3 region: CAINSLNTGELFF. CDR3 in DNA: TGTGCTATAAACAGCTTAAACACCGGGGAGCTGTTTTTT.

In this sample, this clonotype turned up many times. The chain has TRBV7-3 and TRBJ2-1, with D perhaps assigned TRBD1 or TRBD2 (5 bases each). V lost 1 base to trimming and J lost 0 bases, with 7 bases between them. The CDR3 loop spans 15 amino acids. The V gene's germline CDR1 is SGHTA and CDR2 FQGTGA. This chain's CDR3 is CASSLKGSSYNEQFF. For the CDR3, the DNA is TGTGCCAGCAGCTTAAAGGGGAGCTCCTACAATGAGCAGTTCTTC.

This clonotype has only a few counts. The rearrangement uses TRBV12-3 or TRBV12-4 and TRBJ1-2; 8 bases match TRBD1. This CDR3 spans 15 amino acids. Unmatched junction bases numbered 7, after V lost 3 bases and J lost 4 bases. CDR3 region: CASSLPRQGSYGYTF. For the CDR3, the DNA is TGTGCCAGCAGTTTGCCCCGACAGGGGTCCTATGGCTACACCTTC.

This clonotype was detected a few times. DNA for the CDR3: TGTGCCAGCAGCCACCGCGGACTAGCGGGGGGGCCTGACACCGGGGAGCTGTTTTTT. Its translation is CASSHRGLAGGPDTGELFF. This rearrangement joins TRBV6-5 to TRBJ2-2, with TRBD2 matching 15 bases. Per the germline V gene, CDR1 is MNHEY and CDR2 is SVGAGI. The CDR3 is 19 residues long. V dropped 6 bases and J dropped 3; count of bases not matched to a gene: 11.

The chain employs TRBV20-1 and TRBJ2-6; D is ambiguous. Germline CDR1 reads DFQATT; CDR2 reads SNEGSKA (reference sequence). This CDR3 spans 14 amino acids. The germline V and J ends were trimmed by 3 bases and 2 bases, with 8 bases remaining between them. CDR3 DNA sequence: TGCAGTGCTAGGGACCGGGCTGGGGCCAACGTCCTGACTTTC. It specifies CSARDRAGANVLTF.

This clonotype was detected a few times. V usage is TRBV11-2 and J usage is TRBJ2-1; 9 bases align to TRBD2. This CDR3 has 19 residues. Germline V gene lookup returns CDR1 SGHAT and CDR2 FQNNGV. Trimming took 0 bases from V and 5 from J; bases not matched to a gene: 14. CDR3 DNA sequence: TGTGCCAGCAGCTTAGATTCTCTAGCGGGGCCTCCGAAGGACAATGAGCAGTTCTTC. This codes for CASSLDSLAGPPKDNEQFF.

This clonotype was observed a few times. V is TRBV2 and J is TRBJ1-2; tentatively, D is TRBD1 (5 bases). V dropped 6 bases and J dropped 4 bases, with 12 bases sitting between them. Germline CDR1 SNHLY, CDR2 FYNNEI. The CDR3 length is 13 residues. CDR3: CASREAGTYGYTF. The CDR3 DNA sequence: TGTGCCAGCAGGGAGGCAGGGACCTATGGCTACACCTTC.

V and J are TRBV19 and TRBJ2-2; maybe TRBD2 (5 bases). The CDR3 extends over 16 amino acids. V shed 4 bases and J shed 1 base, with 13 bases lying between them. The germline CDR1 and CDR2 sequences are LNHDA and SQIVND (reference sequence). The DNA for the CDR3 is TGTGCCAGTAGTACGATCCGGGGTTGGAACACCGGGGAGCTGTTTTTT. Translating it yields CASSTIRGWNTGELFF. The full variable domain, in which reference TRBV19 and TRBJ2-2 provide the parts outside the CDR3, is DGGITQSPKYLFRKEGQNVTLSCEQNLNHDAMYWYRQDPGQGLRLIYYSQIVNDFQKGDIAEGYSVSREKKESFPLTVTSAQKNPTAFYLCASSTIRGWNTGELFFGEGSRLTVL.

This clonotype has ten or more counts. The V gene is TRBV7-6, the J gene TRBJ2-1; D may correspond to TRBD1 or TRBD2 (5 bases each). Germline CDR1 is SGHVS and CDR2 is FNYEAQ. The length of the CDR3 is 17 residues. V dropped 1 base and J dropped 10 bases, with 23 bases sitting between them. The CDR3 DNA reads TGTGCCAGCAGCTTAGAAGGAGAAACGGGGCTCTTTGCGGAGCAGTTCTTC. Its translation is CASSLEGETGLFAEQFF.

This clonotype was counted only a few times. The chain carries TRBV7-9 and TRBJ2-1; D is tentatively TRBD1 or TRBD2 (5 bases each). The V gene lost 5 bases and the J gene lost 13 bases, with 21 bases spanning the gap. The CDR3 has 14 residues. Germline V gene lookup returns CDR1 SEHNR and CDR2 FQNEAQ (reference sequence). CDR3 sequence reads: CASSHAPPRDEQFF. CDR3 DNA sequence: TGTGCCAGCAGCCATGCCCCCCCCAGGGACGAACAGTTCTTC.

The sample holds a few counts of this clonotype. The chain is built from TRBV20-1 and TRBJ1-5; no reliable D call. This CDR3 is built from 14 residues. V was clipped by 1 base and J by 1 base, with 8 bases between them. Germline CDR1 and CDR2: DFQATT and SNEGSKA (reference sequence). The CDR3 loop is CSARVTGSNQPQHF. The CDR3 DNA reads as TGCAGTGCTAGAGTAACGGGCAGCAATCAGCCCCAGCATTTT.

The chain's CDR3 is CASSIDRMTDNQPQHF. The DNA of the CDR3 is TGTGCCAGTAGTATAGATCGTATGACAGACAATCAGCCCCAGCATTTT. The chain combines TRBV19 with TRBJ1-5; TRBD1 is a possible D gene (5 bases). The CDR3 extends over 16 amino acids. Per the germline V gene, CDR1 is LNHDA and CDR2 is SQIVND (reference sequence). With 0 bases removed from V and 3 bases from J, the gap between germline ends came to 12 bases.

This clonotype was seen a few times. The chain couples TRBV11-1 to TRBJ1-2; 8 positions agree with TRBD1. The V and J ends lost 5 bases and 7 bases, in that order; junction bases with no gene match: 3. This CDR3 is 12 amino acids long. Per the germline V gene, CDR1 is SGHAT and CDR2 is FQDESV (reference sequence). For the CDR3, the DNA is TGTGCCAGCAGCAGGACAGGGCCTGGCTACACCTTC. Encoded protein: CASSRTGPGYTF.